This entry features one T cell receptor (beta chain) sequence. Its antigen is currently unknown. The authors incorporated unique molecular identifiers into the TCR beta cDNA libraries. T cells numbering roughly 0.95 to 11 million gave rise to about 490,000 cDNA molecules. TCRdb reanalysed the PCR reads using MiXCR and keeps one entry per CDR3 protein. The data show 400,000 to 500,000 distinct CDR3 sequences, approximately 39% seen once. The sample is drawn from a study of post-analysis software for immune sequencing data. Study-level points and caveats: Included in a set of four or five TRBV segments more frequent in patients than controls were TRBV5-6, TRBV5-1 and TRBV20-1.

In germline, CDR1 is SGHRS, CDR2 YFSETQ. V lost 1 base, J lost 1 base, and 5 bases stayed unmatched. The CDR3 sequence is 16 residues long. The genes are TRBV5-1 and TRBJ2-4; 7 bases are a match to TRBD2. The origin of this receptor is a girl aged 2 to 10 with multiple sclerosis. Sequenced input: blood. This chain's CDR3 is CASSLNAGAAKNIQYF. CDR3 in DNA: TGCGCCAGCAGCTTGAATGCGGGAGCGGCCAAAAACATTCAGTACTTC.